This T cell receptor (beta chain) was sequenced in a study of T-cell memory formation after mild COVID-19. Findings of the study overall: Within pre-infection memory, some responding clones were found, suggesting cross-reactive memory joined. Contracting clones localized mainly to CM and EM when CD4+ and mainly to EMRA when CD8+.

This clonotype was recorded a few times. Its antigen is unidentified. The V end lost 4 bases, the J end lost 5 bases, and 8 bases lay between the germline ends. The CDR3 runs 13 residues. Germline assignment: CDR1 MNHEY and CDR2 SVGAGI. TCRdb independently ran MiXCR on the 5' RACE reads; one entry per CDR3 protein. The data contain 300,000 to 400,000 distinct CDR3 sequences, approximately 29% of them singletons. Sequenced: PBMCs or a T cell subset sorted from them (not recorded which). V is TRBV6-5 and J is TRBJ2-2; the D gene is possibly TRBD2 (6 bases). The receptor was isolated from an adult woman who had mild COVID-19 (a few samples of this study predate the infection). Cell type and time point are not known. CDR3 amino acids: CASSFSGTGELFF. CDR3 nucleotides: TGTGCCAGCAGTTTTAGCGGAACCGGGGAGCTGTTTTTT.